This TCR beta chain emerged from a study of PD-1 blockade in classical Hodgkin lymphoma. Produced via immunoSEQ multiplex PCR; TCRdb's table is partial and in-frame only. This table has under 110,000 clones, about 89% appearing once. Each patient's relapse followed autologous stem cell transplantation, and brentuximab vedotin exposure varied. Best outcomes ranged across complete response, partial response and progressive disease. The study's findings and limits: At baseline, newly diagnosed patients reportedly showed less TCR diversity than healthy donors. Newly diagnosed and completely responding patients shared comparable baseline diversity. The CD4+ diversity rise by C4D1 was clearest in complete responders.

Points on this clone: The target antigen is unknown.

V lost 2 bases and J lost 0; bases outside the gene matches: 4. The CDR3 has 16 amino acids. Germline V lookup: CDR1 SGDLS, CDR2 YYNGEE. The material was peripheral blood mononuclear cells (PBMCs), obtained before the second cycle of nivolumab. The origin of this receptor is a human donor with classical Hodgkin lymphoma. The rearrangement uses TRBV9 and TRBJ2-2; TRBD1 agrees at 7 bases. The CDR3 sequence is CASSVPGQPNTGELFF. CDR3 bases: TGTGCCAGCAGCGTCCCGGGACAGCCGAACACCGGGGAGCTGTTTTTT.